This T cell receptor beta chain came from a study of blood T cell repertoires in COVID-19. As for the study in general: The cDNA or gDNA used as material had been derived from T cells, B-cell-depleted T cells, or PBMCs.

Study processing details: Nucleated cell counts were estimated from reference gene primer amplification. Only in-frame clones appear in the TCRdb table, and some are missing; sequencing was by immunoSEQ multiplex PCR. V and J calls and clone size are those listed in that table; D and trimming were worked out from the DNA. The table lists some 250,000 clones, around nine tenths of them singletons. Recruitment covered about two dozen US areas and drew participants whose ages spanned about 18 to 89 years. Per germline, CDR1 SEHNR and CDR2 FQNEAQ (reference sequence). V lost 1 base, J lost 4 bases, and 11 bases lay in between. This CDR3 is 15 amino acids long.

The chain uses TRBV7-9 and TRBJ1-5; the D gene is possibly TRBD1 (6 bases). The TCR originated in a man aged 35 to 55 who had recovered from COVID-19. Source material: PBMCs or T cells enriched from blood (not recorded which). CDR3 in amino acids: CASSLGGQPNQPQHF. Here the CDR3 DNA reads TGTGCCAGCAGCTTAGGAGGACAGCCGAATCAGCCCCAGCATTTT.